The clone carrying this TCR beta chain was picked up one time. Its antigen is unknown. TCRdb keeps only in-frame clones here, not all; method: immunoSEQ multiplex PCR. In the table there are about 160,000 clones, approximately 91% of which are singletons. CDR1 MDHEN and CDR2 SYDVKM come from the germline V gene. The V gene lost 7 bases and the J gene lost 1 base, with 17 bases spanning the gap. CDR3 length: 16 amino acids. The data derive from a study of T cell responses to AZD1222 COVID-19 vaccine. Overall study results and limits: Repertoires were collected only later (after the peak T cell response had occurred). Spike-specific TCR breadth and depth rose after two AZD1222 doses. Females outnumbered males among donors, who were mostly white British; clonal diversity was possibly underestimated.

This specimen consisted of peripheral blood, obtained on day 0 of AZD1222 vaccination. The chain recombines TRBV28 with TRBJ2-4, with D uncertain. This clonotype originated in an adult in good health. Here the CDR3 DNA reads TGTGCCAGCAACCGCCGGCGGTGGGCGGCCAAAAACATTCAGTACTTC. This translates into CASNRRRWAAKNIQYF.